Below are 23 T cell receptor beta chains sequenced from a single sample in a study of OX40 agonist ivuxolimab in advanced cancers. The table came from immunoSEQ multiplex PCR; TCRdb's copy has only in-frame clones and leaves some out. This table holds roughly 60,000 clones, 84% found once. The material was CD4+ or CD8+ T cells sorted from blood, obtained in a trial of the OX40 agonist ivuxolimab. These receptors came from an adult with an advanced solid tumor such as melanoma, head and neck, liver or kidney cancer.

The chain has TRBV4-2 and TRBJ2-1, with D perhaps matching TRBD1 (6 bases). The CDR3 sequence is 17 residues long. Looked up from germline, CDR1 is LGHNA and CDR2 is YNFKEQ. V shed 0 bases and J shed 7 bases, with 19 bases lying between them. CDR3 in amino acids: CASSQEEWLAGANEQFF. The CDR3 region has the DNA TGTGCCAGCAGCCAAGAAGAGTGGCTAGCAGGGGCGAATGAGCAGTTCTTC.

The chain uses TRBV6-4 and TRBJ1-2; no firm D call. CDR3 length: 12 amino acids. V was trimmed by 3 bases and J by 4 bases, leaving 6 bases between them. Germline CDR1 and CDR2: MRHNA and SNTAGT. CDR3 sequence reads: CASSDGLYGYTF. The CDR3 nucleotides are TGTGCCAGCAGTGATGGCCTCTATGGCTACACCTTC.

The chain has TRBV5-6 and TRBJ1-2; possibly TRBD1 for D (5 bases). The V end lost 5 bases, the J end lost 2 bases, and 16 bases lay between the germline ends. This CDR3 has 15 amino acids. CDR1 and CDR2 from the germline V gene are SGHDT and YYEEEE. CDR3 sequence: CASSFQGISNYGYTF. The DNA of the CDR3 is TGTGCCAGCAGTTTTCAGGGAATTTCAAACTATGGCTACACCTTC.

V usage is TRBV29-1 and J usage is TRBJ2-2; D may be TRBD1 or TRBD2 (5 bases each). The CDR3 is 14 amino acids. V was clipped by 7 bases and J by 3 bases, with 15 bases between them. In germline, CDR1 is SQVTM, CDR2 ANQGSEA. CDR3 sequence reads: CSARGEFDTGELFF. The CDR3 nucleotides are TGCAGCGCCCGAGGGGAATTCGACACCGGGGAGCTGTTTTTT.

The genes are TRBV30 and TRBJ1-2, with 9 bases aligning to TRBD1. Germline values: CDR1 GTSNPN, CDR2 SVGIG (reference sequence). This CDR3 comprises 11 residues. The CDR3 DNA is TGTGCTCTCGGACAGGGGTATGGCTACACCTTC. The encoded protein is CALGQGYGYTF.

V usage is TRBV11-3 and J usage is TRBJ2-7, with a tentative D call TRBD2 (6 bases). Germline CDR1 and CDR2: SGHNT and YENEEA. The CDR3 has 13 amino acids. The V and J ends lost 5 bases and 6 bases respectively, with 14 bases between them. The CDR3 reads CASSRTGVSEQYF. In nucleotides, the CDR3 is TGTGCCAGCAGCCGGACGGGGGTTAGCGAGCAGTACTTC.

The CDR3 sequence: CASSPGTGGQETQYF. CDR3 in DNA: TGTGCCAGCTCACCTGGGACAGGAGGCCAAGAGACCCAGTACTTC. The chain carries TRBV18 and TRBJ2-5; 8 bases fit TRBD1. CDR3 size: 15 residues. CDR1 is KGHSH and CDR2 is LQKENI in the germline V gene. V trimming: 3 bases; J trimming: 1 base; junction bases outside the gene matches: 4.

V is TRBV5-4 and J is TRBJ2-7, with 10 nucleotides matching TRBD1. CDR3 length: 15 amino acids. The ends lost 2 bases at V and 5 bases at J; junction bases unmatched: 7. Germline-derived CDR1 and CDR2 are SGHNT and YYREEE (reference sequence). The DNA for the CDR3 is TGTGCCAGCAGCTTCGCGGGACAGGGGACCCACGAGCAGTACTTC. It is translated as CASSFAGQGTHEQYF.

The chain joins TRBV5-1 to TRBJ2-3; 10 bases map to TRBD2. CDR3 length: 17 residues. With V trimmed by 4 bases and J by 2 bases, 10 bases remained unmatched. CDR1 and CDR2 from the germline V gene are SGHRS and YFSETQ. The CDR3 DNA reads as TGCGCCAGCAGCCCCCTGAGCGGGGGGGGATCCACAGATACGCAGTATTTT. Translating gives CASSPLSGGGSTDTQYF.

The genes are TRBV19 and TRBJ2-3, with 11 bases that match TRBD2. The CDR3 has 15 amino acids. Germline loops: CDR1 LNHDA, CDR2 SQIVND (reference sequence). V lost 7 bases to trimming and J lost 6 bases; unmatched junction nucleotides: 9. DNA of the CDR3: TGTGCCAGTACCCCTACTAGCGGGAGCTCGGATACGCAGTATTTT. Amino acid sequence: CASTPTSGSSDTQYF.

J is TRBJ2-6 and V is TRBV6-5; D call uncertain. Trimming took 6 bases from V and 0 from J, leaving 9 bases between them. Germline lookup yields CDR1 MNHEY and CDR2 SVGAGI. This CDR3 has 15 amino acids. CDR3 sequence reads: CASRKGYSGANVLTF. CDR3 sequence (DNA): TGTGCCAGCAGGAAAGGGTACTCTGGGGCCAACGTCCTGACTTTC.

The chain employs TRBV9 and TRBJ2-3, with unresolved D. The CDR3 loop spans 14 amino acids. Germline V gene data show CDR1 as SGDLS and CDR2 as YYNGEE. Trimming cost V 2 bases and J 2 bases, with 9 bases left between them. CDR3 sequence: CASSVRDLTDTQYF. In nucleotides, the CDR3 is TGTGCCAGCAGCGTTCGAGATCTCACAGATACGCAGTATTTT.

The sample holds one count of this clone. The rearrangement uses TRBV29-1 and TRBJ1-2, with TRBD1 as a possible D gene (5 bases). Trimming removed 0 bases at V and 7 bases at J, with 15 bases between. The germline gives CDR1 SQVTM, CDR2 ANQGSEA. CDR3 size: 14 residues. The CDR3 sequence: CSVEEVRDVAGYTF. In DNA form, the CDR3 reads TGCAGCGTTGAAGAAGTCAGGGACGTTGCTGGCTACACCTTC.

The chain is built from TRBV28 and TRBJ2-1; no clear D gene. This CDR3 is built from 15 residues. The germline gives CDR1 MDHEN, CDR2 SYDVKM. Trimming took 0 bases from V and 2 from J, leaving 8 bases between them. CDR3 nucleotides: TGTGCCAGCAGTTTATGGGGTCAGGCCTACAATGAGCAGTTCTTC. Amino acid sequence: CASSLWGQAYNEQFF.

This clone appeared once. The chain employs TRBV6-1 and TRBJ2-3; 8 nucleotides agree with TRBD1. The CDR3 runs 14 residues. Trimming cost V 6 bases and J 0 bases; bases outside gene matches: 2. In germline, CDR1 is MNHNS, CDR2 SASEGT. Written as DNA, the CDR3 is TGTGCCAGCAGAGACAGGGGAAGCACAGATACGCAGTATTTT. Its translation: CASRDRGSTDTQYF.

This sequence joins TRBV4-1 and TRBJ2-7, with 7 bases lining up with TRBD2. This CDR3 is 16 amino acids long. Per germline, CDR1 MGHRA and CDR2 YSYEKL. Unmatched junction bases numbered 10, after V lost 1 base and J lost 4 bases. The CDR3 reads CASSQGGLGASYEQYF. CDR3 nucleotides: TGCGCCAGCAGCCAAGGCGGACTAGGGGCTTCTTACGAGCAGTACTTC.

This chain uses TRBV6-5 with TRBJ1-3, with 9 nucleotides matching TRBD1. Trimming removed 4 bases from V and 11 bases from J; junction bases left unmatched: 12. The CDR3 is 15 amino acids. The germline V gene has CDR1 MNHEY and CDR2 SVGAGI. The CDR3 nucleotides are TGTGCCAGCAGTTGGGGACAGGGCGCGGGGGTTGCCATATATTTT. Translation gives CASSWGQGAGVAIYF.

This chain connects TRBV5-4 to TRBJ2-7; 7 bases fit TRBD2. This CDR3 contains 16 residues. Trimming removed 4 bases from V and 4 bases from J; junction bases left unmatched: 14. Germline V gene data show CDR1 as SGHNT and CDR2 as YYREEE (reference sequence). This chain's CDR3 is CASSGALGGSTYEQYF. The DNA for the CDR3 is TGTGCCAGCAGCGGAGCGCTCGGCGGGAGTACTTACGAGCAGTACTTC. Drawing the rest from reference TRBV5-4 and TRBJ2-7, the complete variable domain is ETGVTQSPTHLIKTRGQQVTLRCSSQSGHNTVSWYQQALGQGPQFIFQYYREEENGRGNFPPRFSGLQFPNYSSELNVNALELDDSALYLCASSGALGGSTYEQYFGPGTRLTVT.

V and J are TRBV16 and TRBJ2-1; TRBD2 agrees at 12 bases. CDR1 and CDR2 (germline): KGHSY, FQNENV. The CDR3 is 18 amino acids. Germline trimming cut 1 base from V and 7 bases from J; bases unmatched to any gene: 11. The CDR3 nucleotides read TGTGCCAGCAGCCAATTTCCGCCGACTAGCGGGAGATTTAATGAGCAGTTCTTC. Translated: CASSQFPPTSGRFNEQFF.

This chain joins TRBV4-3 and TRBJ2-1, with 13 bases lining up with TRBD2. Germline CDR1 and CDR2: LGHNA and YSLEER. There are 15 residues in the CDR3. V dropped 3 bases and J dropped 7; count of bases not matched to a gene: 3. CDR3 region: CASSQGTSGANEQFF. In nucleotides, the CDR3 is TGCGCCAGCAGCCAGGGGACTAGCGGGGCTAATGAGCAGTTCTTC.

This clone showed up just a few times. The gene calls are TRBV7-6 and TRBJ1-6; 8 bases align to TRBD1. The CDR3 totals 16 residues. Germline V gene sequence: CDR1 SGHVS, CDR2 FNYEAQ. The ends lost 5 bases at V and 5 bases at J; junction bases unmatched: 8. In nucleotides, the CDR3 is TGTGCCAGCAGCCCGATAGACAGGGGAAATAATTCACCCCTCCACTTT. Protein sequence: CASSPIDRGNNSPLHF.

CDR3 residues: CASSGIGATNEKLFF. The CDR3 coding sequence is TGTGCCAGCAGCGGAATTGGGGCGACTAATGAAAAACTGTTTTTT. The V gene is TRBV6-1, the J gene TRBJ1-4, with a possible D match to TRBD1 (5 bases). Looked up from germline, CDR1 is MNHNS and CDR2 is SASEGT. With 6 bases removed from V and 2 bases from J, the gap between germline ends came to 13 bases. The CDR3 loop spans 15 amino acids.

The chain links TRBV19 to TRBJ1-5; D call uncertain. This CDR3 contains 13 residues. V was trimmed by 10 bases and J by 7 bases, leaving 17 bases between them. CDR1 LNHDA and CDR2 SQIVND come from the germline V gene (reference sequence). CDR3 residues: CATETARYQPQHF. The CDR3 DNA reads TGTGCCACCGAGACTGCTCGTTACCAGCCCCAGCATTTT.